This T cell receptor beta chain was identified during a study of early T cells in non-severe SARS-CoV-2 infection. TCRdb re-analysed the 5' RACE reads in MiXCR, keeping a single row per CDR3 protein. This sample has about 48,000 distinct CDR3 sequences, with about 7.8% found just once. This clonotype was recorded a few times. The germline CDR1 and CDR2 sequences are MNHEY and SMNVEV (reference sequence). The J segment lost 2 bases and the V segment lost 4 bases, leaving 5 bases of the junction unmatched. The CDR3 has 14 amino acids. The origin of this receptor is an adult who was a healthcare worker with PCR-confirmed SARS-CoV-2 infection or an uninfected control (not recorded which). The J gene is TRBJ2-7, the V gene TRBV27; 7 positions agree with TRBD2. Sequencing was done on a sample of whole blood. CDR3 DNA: TGTGCCAGCAGTTCCTGGGGGGGGACCTACGAGCAGTACTTC. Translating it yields CASSSWGGTYEQYF.